Listed here are 20 T cell receptor beta chains from one sample, sequenced in a study of regulatory T cells in long-lasting Graves disease. Documented time point: newly diagnosed GD, antithyroid drugs for less than 3 months. Extracted PBMC RNA gave rise to the TCR library. Construction of the TCR beta libraries employed iRepertoire HTBI primers in conjunction with Arm-PCR of CDR3 regions. TCRdb analysed the multiplex PCR reads with MiXCR anew, one entry per CDR3 protein. The sample carries a few hundred thousand distinct CDR3 sequences, 15% to 20% recorded once. This sample also belongs to another study, concerning T cells in Graves' hyperthyroidism and ophthalmopathy.

The source was peripheral blood mononuclear cells (PBMCs), collected at new diagnosis, from a patient treated with antithyroid drugs. These receptor sequences come from a woman aged 18-29 years with Graves disease.

This clonotype was seen a handful of times. The rearrangement links TRBV6-4 to TRBJ2-3, with 7 bases matching TRBD1. V shed 6 bases, J shed 4 bases, and the junction held 7 bases outside the gene matches. The CDR3 is 14 residues long. From germline, CDR1 is MRHNA and CDR2 SNTAGT. The CDR3 is CASRYRGQADTQYF. CDR3 nucleotide sequence: TGTGCCAGCAGATATAGGGGGCAAGCAGATACGCAGTATTTT.

The table lists this clonotype with a few counts. The rearrangement joins TRBV5-1 to TRBJ2-1; TRBD1 matches 10 bases. In germline, CDR1 is SGHRS, CDR2 YFSETQ. The CDR3 runs to 15 residues. J was trimmed by 7 bases and V by 4 bases; bases with no gene match: 8. The CDR3 DNA follows: TGCGCCAGCAGCCTGGGGACAGGGGTCGGGAATGAGCAGTTCTTC. Encoded protein: CASSLGTGVGNEQFF.

This clonotype was found many times. J is TRBJ1-5 and V is TRBV12-3 or TRBV12-4, with D maybe TRBD1 (5 bases). The ends were cut back, 3 bases at V and 1 base at J, with 10 bases in the middle. The CDR3 is made up of 15 amino acids. CDR3 DNA: TGTGCCAGCAGTTTGAACAGGTCAAGCAATCAGCCCCAGCATTTT. Its protein product is CASSLNRSSNQPQHF.

This clonotype was recorded many times. The chain recombines TRBV7-3 with TRBJ2-1; 11 bases are a match to TRBD2. Germline values: CDR1 SGHTA, CDR2 FQGTGA. J was trimmed by 6 bases and V by 5 bases; bases with no gene match: 9. The CDR3 is 16 residues long. The CDR3 reads CASSPFPGLAANEQFF. CDR3 DNA: TGTGCCAGCAGCCCCTTTCCGGGACTAGCGGCCAATGAGCAGTTCTTC.

This clonotype was counted at least ten times. The rearrangement links TRBV6-1 to TRBJ2-5; 7 positions agree with TRBD1. Germline V lookup: CDR1 MNHNS, CDR2 SASEGT. There are 14 residues in the CDR3. V was clipped by 2 bases and J by 4 bases; unmatched bases: 4. In DNA form, the CDR3 reads TGTGCCAGCAGTGAAAAGGGGGCTGTAGAGACCCAGTACTTC. It is translated as CASSEKGAVETQYF.

This clonotype occurred many times. The J gene is TRBJ1-1, the V gene TRBV6-1; D is undetermined. The length of the CDR3 is 15 residues. Germline values: CDR1 MNHNS, CDR2 SASEGT. Trimming pared 6 bases from V and 4 bases from J, leaving 18 bases between. The CDR3 reads CASSQPRGSPTEAFF. CDR3 sequence (DNA): TGTGCCAGCAGCCAACCTCGGGGTTCCCCCACTGAAGCTTTCTTT.

This clonotype has at least ten counts. The chain recombines TRBV6-2 or TRBV6-3 with TRBJ2-7; D possibly corresponds to TRBD2 (6 bases). Germline V gene sequence: CDR1 MNHEY, CDR2 SVGEGT. This CDR3 is built from 14 residues. V dropped 2 bases and J dropped 2 bases, with 10 bases sitting between them. The CDR3, as DNA: TGTGCCAGCAGTTACGGGGGGAGCGCCTACGAGCAGTACTTC. Translated, it gives CASSYGGSAYEQYF.

In this sample, this clonotype turned up many times. This chain links TRBV3-1 with TRBJ2-1; a weak D match, TRBD1 (6 bases). The germline gives CDR1 LGHDT, CDR2 YNNKEL (reference sequence). This CDR3 contains 12 residues. V was cut by 6 bases and J by 7 bases, with 10 bases left in between. CDR3 DNA: TGTGCCAGCAGAGTAGGGGGAAATGAGCAGTTCTTC. It translates to CASRVGGNEQFF.

A note on this clonotype: The likely explanation is a read error, given a far larger clone one base away. The chain carries TRBV2 and TRBJ2-5; no reliable D call. The V gene's germline CDR1 is SNHLY and CDR2 FYNNEI. CDR3 length: 15 residues. CDR3: CASSLGRSYQETKYF. CDR3 DNA sequence: TGTGCCAGCAGTTTAGGTAGATCATACCAAGAGACCAAGTACTTC.

This clonotype turned up a few times. The chain joins TRBV12-3 or TRBV12-4 to TRBJ2-4; TRBD2 might be the D (6 bases). This CDR3 is built from 15 residues. Trimming pared 1 base from V and 8 bases from J, leaving 15 bases between. Here the CDR3 reads CASSLDGRGEDIQYF. Written as DNA, the CDR3 is TGTGCCAGCAGTTTAGACGGGAGAGGGGAAGACATTCAGTACTTC.

The sample holds many counts of this clonotype. J is TRBJ2-3 and V is TRBV7-9; D unresolved. The germline V gene encodes CDR1 SEHNR and CDR2 FQNEAQ (reference sequence). The CDR3 sequence is 15 residues long. V lost 2 bases, J lost 2 bases, and 11 bases lay in between. The DNA of the CDR3 is TGTGCCAGCAGCTTATCGGGTGGCCACACAGATACGCAGTATTTT. Protein product: CASSLSGGHTDTQYF.

This clonotype has ten or more counts. The chain combines TRBV12-3 or TRBV12-4 with TRBJ2-5, with D tentatively TRBD1 (5 bases). V was clipped by 3 bases and J by 2 bases, with 10 bases between them. CDR3 length: 14 residues. The chain's CDR3 is CASSFLTGQETQYF. CDR3 bases: TGTGCCAGCAGTTTTCTAACAGGACAAGAGACCCAGTACTTC.

This clonotype was seen many times. The CDR3: CASREQGTNYGYTF. The CDR3 DNA reads as TGTGCCAGCAGAGAGCAGGGTACTAACTATGGCTACACCTTC. The V and J genes are TRBV2 and TRBJ1-2, with a tentative D call TRBD1 (5 bases). Trimming removed 6 bases from V and 0 bases from J, with 11 bases in between. The CDR3 covers 14 residues. Germline V gene lookup returns CDR1 SNHLY and CDR2 FYNNEI.

This rearrangement joins TRBV7-9 to TRBJ2-7; 15 bases match TRBD2. The V gene end was trimmed by 3 bases and the J gene end by 4 bases; junction bases not matched to a gene: 7. The CDR3 extends over 17 amino acids. The germline gives CDR1 SEHNR, CDR2 FQNEAQ (reference sequence). CDR3 coding DNA: TGTGCCAGCAGCTTCGGACTAGCGGGAGGGCCATATTACGAGCAGTACTTC. Amino acids: CASSFGLAGGPYYEQYF.

This chain uses TRBV3-1 with TRBJ2-2; TRBD1 is a possible D gene (6 bases). Per the germline V gene, CDR1 is LGHDT and CDR2 is YNNKEL (reference sequence). The CDR3 runs 12 residues. The ends were cut back, 2 bases at V and 17 bases at J, with 15 bases in the middle. Here the CDR3 reads CASSQPGHGTFF. The CDR3 bases are TGTGCCAGCAGCCAACCGGGACACGGTACATTTTTT.

This clonotype has more than one count but fewer than ten. The rearrangement links TRBV5-6 to TRBJ2-1, with D possibly TRBD2 on 6 matching bases. Trimming shortened V by 1 base and J by 2 bases, and 10 bases separated the two germline ends. This CDR3 contains 15 residues. The germline V gene encodes CDR1 SGHDT and CDR2 YYEEEE. This CDR3 is CASSLRSGTYNEQFF. As DNA, the CDR3 is TGTGCCAGCAGCTTGCGTAGCGGAACCTACAATGAGCAGTTCTTC.

This clonotype came up many times. This sequence joins TRBV12-3 or TRBV12-4 and TRBJ1-2, with a tentative D call TRBD1 (5 bases). V lost 2 bases, J lost 8 bases, and 18 bases lay in between. CDR3 length: 15 amino acids. CDR3 DNA sequence: TGTGCCAGCAGTTTAAACCCGGGACGGGGCACGGGCTACACCTTC. Its protein is CASSLNPGRGTGYTF.

This rearrangement joins TRBV20-1 to TRBJ1-2; 9 nucleotides align to TRBD1. Germline-derived CDR1 and CDR2 are DFQATT and SNEGSKA (reference sequence). V lost 0 bases, J lost 7 bases, and 6 bases stayed unmatched. There are 14 residues in the CDR3. The CDR3: CSARDRGQGFGYTF. Written as DNA, the CDR3 is TGCAGTGCTAGAGATCGAGGACAGGGGTTTGGCTACACCTTC.

This clonotype came up many times. One junction end does not reproduce the germline sequence, and a read error may be involved. V usage is TRBV5-1 and J usage is TRBJ1-1; TRBD1 agrees at 7 bases. The length of the CDR3 is 14 residues. Per the germline V gene, CDR1 is SGHRS and CDR2 is YFSETQ. Written as DNA, the CDR3 is TGTGCCAGCAGTTCCGGGACAGCGAACACTGAAGCTTTCTTT. Its protein is CASSSGTANTEAFF.

This clonotype was seen ten or more times. The chain combines TRBV28 with TRBJ1-2, with 7 bases identical to TRBD1. The CDR3 runs to 11 residues. Germline CDR1 is MDHEN and CDR2 is SYDVKM. J gave up 7 bases and V 7 bases, and 3 bases lay outside the gene matches. The CDR3 spells CASTGTVGYTF. The DNA for the CDR3 is TGTGCCAGCACAGGGACAGTTGGCTACACCTTC.